This T cell receptor (beta chain) is from a study of blood T cell repertoires in COVID-19. Study as a whole: Samples of COVID-19 (acute and convalescent) were obtained from the United States, Italy and Spain. T cells, B-cell-depleted T cells, or PBMCs provided the cDNA or gDNA that served as material.

Per the study methods: Amplification of reference gene primers was used by the study to estimate nucleated cell counts. Data came from immunoSEQ multiplex PCR; TCRdb stores just in-frame clones and leaves some out. That table furnishes V, J and clone size, whereas the DNA furnished D and trimming. Of 150,000 to 200,000 clones listed, about 81% were seen once; the top ten hold approximately 18%. Per the germline V gene, CDR1 is SGDLS and CDR2 is YYNGEE. CDR3 size: 15 residues. Trimming took 0 bases from V and 6 from J, leaving 12 bases between them. In its sample, this clone was seen a few times. The TCR originated in an elderly woman with acute or convalescent COVID-19. The sequencing sample was made of peripheral blood. The chain is built from TRBV9 and TRBJ2-2, with D perhaps TRBD2 (5 bases). CDR3 DNA: TGTGCCAGCAGCGTAGTAGGAATGGAGGCCGGGGAGCTGTTTTTT. Its protein product is CASSVVGMEAGELFF.